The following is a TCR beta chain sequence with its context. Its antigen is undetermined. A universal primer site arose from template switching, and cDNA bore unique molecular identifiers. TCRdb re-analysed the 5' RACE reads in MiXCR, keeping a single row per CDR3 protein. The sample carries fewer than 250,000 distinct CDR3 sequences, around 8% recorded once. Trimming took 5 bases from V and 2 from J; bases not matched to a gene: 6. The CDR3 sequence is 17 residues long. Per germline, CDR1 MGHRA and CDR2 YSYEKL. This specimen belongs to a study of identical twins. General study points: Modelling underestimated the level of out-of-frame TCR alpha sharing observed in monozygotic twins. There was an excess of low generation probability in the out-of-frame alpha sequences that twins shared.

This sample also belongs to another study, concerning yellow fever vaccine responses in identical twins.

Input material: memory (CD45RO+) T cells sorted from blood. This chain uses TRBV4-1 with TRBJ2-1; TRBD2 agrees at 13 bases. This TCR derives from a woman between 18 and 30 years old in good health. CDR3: CASSKGTSGTTYNEQFF. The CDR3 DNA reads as TGCGCCAGCAGCAAAGGGACTAGCGGGACCACCTACAATGAGCAGTTCTTC.